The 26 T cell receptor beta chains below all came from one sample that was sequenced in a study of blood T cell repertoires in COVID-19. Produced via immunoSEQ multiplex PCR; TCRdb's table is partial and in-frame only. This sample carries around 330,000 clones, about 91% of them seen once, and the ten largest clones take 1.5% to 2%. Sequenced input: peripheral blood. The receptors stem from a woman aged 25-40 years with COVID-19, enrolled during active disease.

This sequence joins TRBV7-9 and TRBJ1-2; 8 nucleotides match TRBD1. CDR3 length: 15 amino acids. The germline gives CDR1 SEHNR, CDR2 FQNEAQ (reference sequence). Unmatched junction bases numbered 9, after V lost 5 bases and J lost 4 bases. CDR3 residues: CASSEFRGPIYGYTF. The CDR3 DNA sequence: TGTGCCAGCAGCGAGTTCAGGGGGCCAATCTATGGCTACACCTTC.

As DNA, the CDR3 is TGTGCCAGCAGTTCCGACGGCAGGGAAACTGAAGCTTTCTTT. As protein: CASSSDGRETEAFF. The chain couples TRBV6-6 to TRBJ1-1; TRBD1 is a possible D gene (5 bases). The CDR3 runs 14 residues. V was cut by 4 bases and J by 5 bases, with 14 bases left in between. Germline V gene data show CDR1 as MNHNY and CDR2 as SVGAGI (reference sequence).

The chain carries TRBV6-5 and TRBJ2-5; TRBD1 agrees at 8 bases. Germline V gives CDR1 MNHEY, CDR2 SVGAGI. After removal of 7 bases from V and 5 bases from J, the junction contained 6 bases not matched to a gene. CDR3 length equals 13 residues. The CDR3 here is CASTETGGETQYF. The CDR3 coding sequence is TGTGCCAGCACCGAAACAGGGGGGGAGACCCAGTACTTC.

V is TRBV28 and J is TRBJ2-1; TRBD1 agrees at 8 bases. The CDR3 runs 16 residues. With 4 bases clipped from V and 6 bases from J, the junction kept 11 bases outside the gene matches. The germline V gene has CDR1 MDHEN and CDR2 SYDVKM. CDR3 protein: CASSSLRDRSPNEQFF. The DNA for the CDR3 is TGTGCCAGCAGTTCCCTTCGGGACAGGTCCCCCAATGAGCAGTTCTTC.

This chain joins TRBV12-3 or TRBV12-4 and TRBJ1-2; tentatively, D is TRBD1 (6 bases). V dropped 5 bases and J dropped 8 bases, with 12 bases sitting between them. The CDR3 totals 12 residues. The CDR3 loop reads CASSPNRVGYTF. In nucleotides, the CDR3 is TGTGCCAGCAGTCCCAACAGGGTAGGCTACACCTTC.

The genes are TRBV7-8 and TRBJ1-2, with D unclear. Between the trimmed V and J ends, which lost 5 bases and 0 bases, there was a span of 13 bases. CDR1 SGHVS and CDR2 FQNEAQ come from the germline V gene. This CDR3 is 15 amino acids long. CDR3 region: CASSRALQSNYGYTF. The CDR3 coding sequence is TGTGCCAGCAGCCGAGCCCTCCAGTCTAACTATGGCTACACCTTC.

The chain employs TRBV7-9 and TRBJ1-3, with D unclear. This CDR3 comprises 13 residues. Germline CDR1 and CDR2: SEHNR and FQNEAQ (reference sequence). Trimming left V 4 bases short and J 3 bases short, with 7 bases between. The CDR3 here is CASSSYNGNTIYF. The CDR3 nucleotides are TGTGCCAGCAGCTCATACAATGGAAACACCATATATTTT.

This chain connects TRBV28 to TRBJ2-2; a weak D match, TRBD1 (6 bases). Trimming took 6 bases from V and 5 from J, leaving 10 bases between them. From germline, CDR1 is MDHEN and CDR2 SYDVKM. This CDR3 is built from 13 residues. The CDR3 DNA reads TGTGCCAGCAGCCTCAGGGGAACCGGGGAGCTGTTTTTT. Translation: CASSLRGTGELFF. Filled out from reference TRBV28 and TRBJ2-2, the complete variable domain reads DVKVTQSSRYLVKRTGEKVFLECVQDMDHENMFWYRQDPGLGLRLIYFSYDVKMKEKGDIPEGYSVSREKKERFSLILESASTNQTSMYLCASSLRGTGELFFGEGSRLTVL.

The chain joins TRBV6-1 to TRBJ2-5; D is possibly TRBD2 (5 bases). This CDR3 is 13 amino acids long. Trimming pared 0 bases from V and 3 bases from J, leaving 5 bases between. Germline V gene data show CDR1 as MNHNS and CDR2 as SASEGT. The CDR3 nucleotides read TGTGCCAGCAGTGAAGCGGGAGAAGAGACCCAGTACTTC. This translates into CASSEAGEETQYF.

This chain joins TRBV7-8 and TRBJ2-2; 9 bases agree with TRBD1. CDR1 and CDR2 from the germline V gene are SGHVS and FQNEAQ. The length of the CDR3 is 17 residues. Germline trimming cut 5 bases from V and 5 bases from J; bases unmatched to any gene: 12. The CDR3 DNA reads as TGTGCCAGCAGCGCACGTCCGGGACAGGGTTTAACCGGGGAGCTGTTTTTT. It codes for CASSARPGQGLTGELFF.

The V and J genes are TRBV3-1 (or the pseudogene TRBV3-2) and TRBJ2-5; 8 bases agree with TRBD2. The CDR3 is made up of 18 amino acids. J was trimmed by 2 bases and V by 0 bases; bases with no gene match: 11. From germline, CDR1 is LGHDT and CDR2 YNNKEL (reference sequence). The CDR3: CASSQDMTGGLHQETQYF. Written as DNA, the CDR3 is TGTGCCAGCAGCCAAGATATGACGGGGGGGTTGCATCAAGAGACCCAGTACTTC.

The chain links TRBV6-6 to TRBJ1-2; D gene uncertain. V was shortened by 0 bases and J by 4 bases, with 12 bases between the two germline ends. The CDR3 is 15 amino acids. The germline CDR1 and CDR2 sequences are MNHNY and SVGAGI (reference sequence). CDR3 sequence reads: CASSYSNTGVYGYTF. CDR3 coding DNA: TGTGCCAGCAGTTACTCGAATACCGGGGTCTATGGCTACACCTTC.

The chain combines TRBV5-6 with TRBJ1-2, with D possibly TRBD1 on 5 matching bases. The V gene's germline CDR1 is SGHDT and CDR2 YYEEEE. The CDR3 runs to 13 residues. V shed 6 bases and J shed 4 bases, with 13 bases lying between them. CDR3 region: CASNVDSSYGYTF. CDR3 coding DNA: TGTGCCAGCAATGTAGACAGTAGCTATGGCTACACCTTC. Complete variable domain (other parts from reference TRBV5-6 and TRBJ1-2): DAGVTQSPTHLIKTRGQQVTLRCSPKSGHDTVSWYQQALGQGPQFIFQYYEEEERQRGNFPDRFSGHQFPNYSSELNVNALLLGDSALYLCASNVDSSYGYTFGSGTRLTVV.

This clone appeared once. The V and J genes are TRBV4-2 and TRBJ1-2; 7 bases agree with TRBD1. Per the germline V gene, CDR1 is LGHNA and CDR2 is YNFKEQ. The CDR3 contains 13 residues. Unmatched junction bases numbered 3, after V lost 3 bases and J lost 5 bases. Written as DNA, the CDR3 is TGTGCCAGCAGCCAGGAGACAGGGTATGGCTACACCTTC. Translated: CASSQETGYGYTF.

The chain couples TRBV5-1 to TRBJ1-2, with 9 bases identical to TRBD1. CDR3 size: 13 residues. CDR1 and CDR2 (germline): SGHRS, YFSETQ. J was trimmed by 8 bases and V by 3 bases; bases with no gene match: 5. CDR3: CASSSTGGAGYTF. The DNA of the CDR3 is TGCGCCAGCAGCTCAACAGGGGGCGCCGGCTACACCTTC.

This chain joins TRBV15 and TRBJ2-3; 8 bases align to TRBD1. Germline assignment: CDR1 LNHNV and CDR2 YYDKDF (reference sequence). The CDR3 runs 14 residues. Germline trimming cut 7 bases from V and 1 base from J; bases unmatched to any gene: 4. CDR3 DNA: TGTGCCACCAACAAGGACAGGGGCACAGATACGCAGTATTTT. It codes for CATNKDRGTDTQYF.

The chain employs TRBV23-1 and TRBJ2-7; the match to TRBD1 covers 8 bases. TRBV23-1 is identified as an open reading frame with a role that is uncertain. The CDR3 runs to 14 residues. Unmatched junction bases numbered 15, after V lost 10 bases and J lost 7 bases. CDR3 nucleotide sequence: TGCGCCACCCTACGCAAGACAGGGGCGGGAGAGCAGTACTTC. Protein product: CATLRKTGAGEQYF.

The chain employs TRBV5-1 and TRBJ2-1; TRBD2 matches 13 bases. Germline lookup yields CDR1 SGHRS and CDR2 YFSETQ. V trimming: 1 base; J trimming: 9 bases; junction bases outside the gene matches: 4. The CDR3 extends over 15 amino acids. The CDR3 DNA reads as TGCGCCAGCAGCTTGACTAGCGGGGGGGCCGGTGAGCAGTTCTTC. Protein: CASSLTSGGAGEQFF. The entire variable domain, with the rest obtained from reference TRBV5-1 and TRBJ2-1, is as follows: KAGVTQTPRYLIKTRGQQVTLSCSPISGHRSVSWYQQTPGQGLQFLFEYFSETQRNKGNFPGRFSGRQFSNSRSEMNVSTLELGDSALYLCASSLTSGGAGEQFFGPGTRLTVL.

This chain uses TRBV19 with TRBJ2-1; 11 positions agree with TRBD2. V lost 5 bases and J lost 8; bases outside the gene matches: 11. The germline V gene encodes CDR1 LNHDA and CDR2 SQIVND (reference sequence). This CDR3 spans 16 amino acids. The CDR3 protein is CASSSTTSGGGDEQFF. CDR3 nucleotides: TGTGCCAGTAGTTCCACTACTAGCGGGGGTGGCGATGAGCAGTTCTTC.

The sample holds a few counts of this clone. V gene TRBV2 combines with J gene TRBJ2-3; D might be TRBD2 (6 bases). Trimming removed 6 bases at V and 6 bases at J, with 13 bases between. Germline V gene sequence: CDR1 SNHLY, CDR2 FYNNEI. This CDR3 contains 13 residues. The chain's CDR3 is CASRGGTSDTQYF. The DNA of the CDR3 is TGTGCCAGCAGAGGAGGGACCTCGGATACGCAGTATTTT. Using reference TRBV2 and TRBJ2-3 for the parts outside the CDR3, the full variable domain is EPEVTQTPSHQVTQMGQEVILRCVPISNHLYFYWYRQILGQKVEFLVSFYNNEISEKSEIFDDQFSVERPDGSNFTLKIRSTKLEDSAMYFCASRGGTSDTQYFGPGTRLTVL.

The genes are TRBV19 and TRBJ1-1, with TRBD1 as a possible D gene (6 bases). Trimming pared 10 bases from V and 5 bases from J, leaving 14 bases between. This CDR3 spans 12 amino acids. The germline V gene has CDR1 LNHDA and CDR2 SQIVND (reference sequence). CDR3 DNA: TGTGCCACCCAAACAGGGAGTACTGAAGCTTTCTTT. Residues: CATQTGSTEAFF.

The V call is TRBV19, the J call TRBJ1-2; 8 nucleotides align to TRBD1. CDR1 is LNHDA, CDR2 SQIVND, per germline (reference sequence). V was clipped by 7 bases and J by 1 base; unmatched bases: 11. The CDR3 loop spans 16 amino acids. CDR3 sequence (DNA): TGTGCCAGTACCAACAGGGGGGAGCTCGATAACTATGGCTACACCTTC. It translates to CASTNRGELDNYGYTF.

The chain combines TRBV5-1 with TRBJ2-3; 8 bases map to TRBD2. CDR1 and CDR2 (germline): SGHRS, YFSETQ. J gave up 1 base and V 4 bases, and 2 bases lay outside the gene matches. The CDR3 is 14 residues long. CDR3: CASSQTSGTDTQYF. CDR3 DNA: TGCGCCAGCAGCCAGACTAGCGGCACAGATACGCAGTATTTT.

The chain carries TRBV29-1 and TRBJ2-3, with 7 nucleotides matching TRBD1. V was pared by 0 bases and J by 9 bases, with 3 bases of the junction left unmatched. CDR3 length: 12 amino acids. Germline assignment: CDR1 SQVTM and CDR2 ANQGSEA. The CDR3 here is CSVEDSRGTQYF. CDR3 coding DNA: TGCAGCGTTGAAGACTCCAGGGGGACGCAGTATTTT.

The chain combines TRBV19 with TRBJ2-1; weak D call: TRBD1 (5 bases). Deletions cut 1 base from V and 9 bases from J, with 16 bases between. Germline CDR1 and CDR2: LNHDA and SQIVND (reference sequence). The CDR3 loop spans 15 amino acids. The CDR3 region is CASSIVGACGPEQFF. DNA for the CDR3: TGTGCCAGTAGTATAGTAGGGGCCTGCGGTCCTGAGCAGTTCTTC.

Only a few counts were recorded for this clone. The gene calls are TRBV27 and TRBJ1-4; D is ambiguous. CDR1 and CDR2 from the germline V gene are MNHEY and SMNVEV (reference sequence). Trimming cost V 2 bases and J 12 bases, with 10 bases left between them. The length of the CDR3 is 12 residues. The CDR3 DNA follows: TGTGCCAGCAGTTTAAGTGGGCGCGAACTGTTTTTT. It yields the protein CASSLSGRELFF.